This is a list of T cell receptor beta chains from one sample in a study of shared clonotypes between healthy human individuals. The table came from immunoSEQ multiplex PCR; TCRdb's copy has only in-frame clones and leaves some out. The top ten hold under 15% of the sample, which has roughly 510,000 clones, about 79% seen once. Input material: PBMCs. All receptors derive from a woman between 40 and 55 years old in good health. Some clones in this sample may be carry-over from other donors' samples. The CDR3 runs from the conserved cysteine through the conserved F or W. Each record gives: clone size, D gene, J gene, V gene, CDR3 protein, CDR3 DNA. D genes are given only for firm matches. Size values are once, few and many counts, or a class for expanded clones, and some rows have none.

few,NA,TRBJ2-7,TRBV2,CASRDLRVGEQYF,TGTGCCAGCAGGGACCTGCGGGTGGGCGAGCAGTACTTC
NA,NA,TRBJ2-7,TRBV25-1,CAGSPRGGDEQYF,TGTGCCGGCTCCCCCAGGGGAGGGGACGAGCAGTACTTC
few,NA,TRBJ2-7,TRBV29-1,CSVRSVQKSYEQYF,TGCAGCGTTCGATCGGTTCAGAAATCCTACGAGCAGTACTTC
NA,NA,TRBJ1-5,TRBV19,CASSTPKGGYSNQPQHF,TGTGCCAGTAGTACCCCCAAGGGGGGGTATAGCAATCAGCCCCAGCATTTT
NA,NA,TRBJ2-1,TRBV25-1,CASEMGGWGNEQFF,TGTGCCAGTGAAATGGGGGGATGGGGAAATGAGCAGTTCTTC
NA,NA,TRBJ1-5,TRBV5-1,CASSLGFGGDQPQHF,TGCGCCAGCAGCTTGGGATTCGGGGGCGATCAGCCCCAGCATTTT
NA,TRBD2,TRBJ2-5,TRBV19,CASSPGGVASGTQETQYF,TGTGCCAGTAGTCCCGGTGGGGTGGCTAGCGGGACACAAGAGACCCAGTACTTC
NA,NA,TRBJ2-7,TRBV23-1,CASSQSPGRRAPDEQYF,TGCGCCAGCAGTCAATCACCGGGCCGTAGGGCACCCGACGAGCAGTACTTC
NA,NA,TRBJ1-1,TRBV6-6,CASSADMNTEAFF,TGTGCCAGCTCGGCAGACATGAACACTGAAGCTTTCTTT
NA,TRBD1,TRBJ1-2,TRBV9,CASSDPGTENYGYTF,TGTGCCAGCAGCGACCCCGGGACAGAGAACTATGGCTACACCTTC
NA,TRBD2,TRBJ2-1,TRBV29-1,CSVEGASGLSYNEQFF,TGCAGCGTTGAAGGGGCTAGCGGCCTCTCCTACAATGAGCAGTTCTTC
NA,TRBD2,TRBJ2-7,TRBV30,CAWTSGLAGEDEQYF,TGTGCCTGGACCAGTGGACTAGCGGGAGAGGACGAGCAGTACTTC
NA,NA,TRBJ1-4,TRBV14,CASSHSIATNEKLFF,TGTGCCAGCAGCCACTCCATTGCAACTAATGAAAAACTGTTTTTT
NA,TRBD2,TRBJ2-2,TRBV4-3,CASSRAGGYTGELFF,TGCGCCAGCAGCCGGGCGGGAGGGTACACCGGGGAGCTGTTTTTT
NA,NA,TRBJ1-1,TRBV5-8,CASSLEINTEAFF,TGTGCCAGCAGCTTGGAAATCAACACTGAAGCTTTCTTT
NA,NA,TRBJ1-5,TRBV6-1,CASLPGAGNQPQHF,TGTGCCAGCCTCCCCGGGGCAGGAAATCAGCCCCAGCATTTT
NA,NA,TRBJ2-3,TRBV11-3,CASSLGGAKDADTQYF,TGTGCCAGCAGCTTAGGTGGTGCGAAGGATGCAGATACGCAGTATTTT
NA,TRBD1,TRBJ1-2,TRBV18,CASSPPGTGIPGYTF,TGTGCCAGCTCACCGCCCGGGACAGGGATTCCCGGCTACACCTTC
NA,TRBD2,TRBJ2-3,TRBV29-1,CRGGNPRVGQYF,TGCAGGGGGGGGAATCCCCGTGTCGGGCAGTATTTT
NA,NA,TRBJ1-2,TRBV5-1,CASSLDGGKNYGYTF,TGCGCCAGCAGCTTGGATGGGGGGAAGAACTATGGCTACACCTTC
NA,TRBD2,TRBJ2-1,TRBV18,CASSPQAGTNNEQFF,TGTGCCAGCTCACCACAAGCGGGAACAAACAATGAGCAGTTCTTC
once,TRBD1,TRBJ2-5,TRBV19,CASSIQGAETQYF,TGTGCCAGTAGTATTCAGGGGGCAGAGACCCAGTACTTC
NA,TRBD2,TRBJ2-3,TRBV27,CASSLSSPGLALDRTDTQYF,TGTGCCAGCAGTTTATCGTCCCCGGGACTAGCGCTCGACCGCACAGATACGCAGTATTTT
few,NA,TRBJ1-1,TRBV27,CASRLLPGDTEAFF,TGTGCCAGCAGACTACTTCCCGGAGACACTGAAGCTTTCTTT
NA,TRBD2,TRBJ2-1,TRBV5-4,CASKGLAGEQFF,TGTGCCAGCAAGGGACTAGCGGGTGAGCAGTTCTTC
NA,TRBD2,TRBJ2-7,TRBV5-4,CASSSAGAGGPHEQYF,TGTGCCAGCAGCTCCGCCGGGGCGGGAGGGCCGCACGAGCAGTACTTC
NA,TRBD1,TRBJ2-7,TRBV5-1,CASSLGGTGRYEQYF,TGCGCCAGCAGCTTGGGTGGGACAGGGCGCTACGAGCAGTACTTC
NA,NA,TRBJ2-5,TRBV4-2,CASSQVADPREQYF,TGTGCCAGCAGCCAAGTAGCGGACCCTAGGGAGCAGTACTTC
NA,NA,TRBJ1-1,TRBV6-1,CASSRSGEAFF,TGTGCCAGCAGTCGGAGCGGGGAAGCTTTCTTT
NA,NA,TRBJ1-2,TRBV7-2,CASSEGPGVGGNYGYTF,TGTGCCAGCAGCGAGGGGCCAGGGGTCGGGGGTAACTATGGCTACACCTTC
NA,TRBD2,TRBJ2-7,TRBV7-2,CASSQGAGSGVRYEQYF,TGCGCCAGCAGCCAAGGAGCGGGCAGCGGGGTCCGCTACGAGCAGTACTTC
NA,TRBD1,TRBJ1-2,TRBV9,CASSRQGAEYGYTF,TGTGCCAGCAGTCGACAGGGGGCTGAGTATGGCTACACCTTC
NA,TRBD1,TRBJ2-7,TRBV27,CASSLSRTGGYEQYF,TGTGCCAGCAGTTTATCACGGACAGGGGGCTACGAGCAGTACTTC
many,NA,TRBJ1-3,TRBV5-6,CASSRTQTGNTIYF,TGTGCCAGCAGCCGGACCCAAACGGGAAACACCATATATTTT
NA,NA,TRBJ2-2,TRBV7-2,CASSSGPPGELFF,TGTGCCAGCAGCTCAGGGCCACCCGGGGAGCTGTTTTTT
NA,TRBD1,TRBJ2-7,TRBV5-1,CASSPGQGVLEQYF,TGCGCCAGCAGCCCGGGACAGGGGGTTCTCGAGCAGTACTTC
NA,TRBD2,TRBJ2-3,TRBV29-1,CSVNSQNSGRAADTQYF,TGCAGCGTTAATTCTCAGAATAGCGGGAGGGCCGCAGATACGCAGTATTTT
NA,TRBD1,TRBJ1-3,TRBV29-1,CSVDSTGGYGNTIYF,TGCAGCGTTGACTCGACAGGGGGCTATGGAAACACCATATATTTT
NA,NA,TRBJ1-1,TRBV6-6,CASSAPGANTEAFF,TGTGCCAGCAGTGCTCCAGGAGCGAACACTGAAGCTTTCTTT
few,NA,TRBJ1-1,TRBV7-2,CASSWTINTEAFF,TGTGCCAGCAGCTGGACAATTAACACTGAAGCTTTCTTT
NA,NA,TRBJ2-1,TRBV7-2,CASRRTGDEQFF,TGTGCCAGCAGGCGTACGGGAGATGAGCAGTTCTTC
NA,NA,TRBJ2-5,TRBV5-1,CASSYAGQETQYF,TGCGCCAGCAGCTATGCGGGCCAAGAGACCCAGTACTTC
NA,NA,TRBJ2-7,TRBV7-8,CASSLEVSWAAAYEQYF,TGTGCCAGCAGCTTAGAGGTCTCTTGGGCAGCCGCCTACGAGCAGTACTTC
NA,TRBD2,TRBJ2-3,TRBV30,CAWTSGRDTQYF,TGTGCCTGGACTAGCGGGAGAGATACGCAGTATTTT
NA,NA,TRBJ2-1,TRBV7-3,CASSLTDEQFF,TGTGCCAGCAGCTTAACGGATGAGCAGTTCTTC